This T cell receptor (beta chain) came from a study of blood T cell repertoires in COVID-19. Germline V lookup: CDR1 SGHNT, CDR2 YYREEE (reference sequence). The CDR3 runs to 17 residues. With V trimmed by 0 bases and J by 4 bases, 10 bases remained unmatched. The authors' processing: Amplifying reference gene primers gave estimates of nucleated cell counts. Repertoires were generated with immunoSEQ multiplex PCR, while TCRdb's copy carries only in-frame clones and drops some. V, J and clone size reflect that table, while D and trimming were determined from the DNA. The sample lists tens of thousands of clones, roughly 90% occurring once.

The chain is built from TRBV5-4 and TRBJ2-1; TRBD2 agrees at 7 bases. The receptor was derived from a woman aged 50 to 60 with acute or convalescent COVID-19. The source material was peripheral blood. This CDR3 reads CASSLVPVGGQYNEQFF. Here the CDR3 DNA reads TGTGCCAGCAGCTTGGTACCTGTGGGAGGGCAATACAATGAGCAGTTCTTC.